This T cell receptor beta chain was identified in a study of preoperative IRX-2 immunotherapy in early breast cancer. Sequenced by immunoSEQ multiplex PCR; TCRdb stores in-frame clones only, minus some. The sample has 40,000 to 45,000 clones, over 85% seen once. Of note for this clone: The junction and the germline gene differ at one end; a read error may be behind it.

Treatment noted: preoperative locoregional IRX-2 cytokine immunotherapy. Patients received preoperative, locoregional IRX-2 cytokine immunotherapy in a phase Ib study. The V gene's germline CDR1 is MNHEY and CDR2 SMNVEV (reference sequence). The CDR3 totals 14 residues. This material consisted of tumor tissue, taken after IRX-2 immunotherapy. The chain combines TRBV27 with TRBJ2-7, with 11 bases lining up with TRBD2. This TCR came from a human donor with breast cancer. CDR3 nucleotides: TGTGCCAGCAGTCACTTGCCTCTAGCGGGAGGCCCTCTCTTC. The encoded protein is CASSHLPLAGGPLF.